This is a list of T cell receptor beta chains from one sample in a study of cytomegalovirus exposure and HLA in healthy donors. Here immunoSEQ multiplex PCR was the method, and the copy in TCRdb shows in-frame clones only, minus some. Listed are some 200,000 clones; 5.5% to 7.5% falls within the top ten. Specimen: PBMCs. These receptors came from a man aged 30 to 39 in good health and CMV-seronegative. CDR3s include the opening cysteine and the closing phenylalanine or tryptophan. The D gene is left open where the match is weak.

V gene	J gene	D gene	CDR3 protein	CDR3 DNA
TRBV5-3	TRBJ2-5	TRBD2	CARSRAGGSRGRETQYF	TGTGCCAGAAGCCGAGCGGGGGGCTCCCGTGGGAGAGAGACCCAGTACTTC
TRBV19	TRBJ1-4	TRBD1	CASSVQGAREKLFF	TGTGCCAGTAGTGTGCAGGGGGCACGGGAAAAACTGTTTTTT
TRBV6-5	TRBJ2-7	TRBD2	CASSAGVGAYEQYF	TGTGCCAGCAGTGCGGGAGTGGGCGCCTACGAGCAGTACTTC
TRBV1	TRBJ1-5	-	CTSSQATGKSNQPQHF	TGCACCAGCAGCCAAGCGACAGGTAAGAGCAATCAGCCCCAGCATTTT
TRBV10-1	TRBJ2-7	-	CASSRDSPYEQYF	TGCGCCAGCAGCCGGGACTCCCCCTACGAGCAGTACTTC
TRBV27	TRBJ2-5	TRBD2	CASSQWGGGEWETQYF	TGTGCCAGCAGTCAATGGGGCGGGGGGGAATGGGAGACCCAGTACTTC
TRBV2	TRBJ1-5	-	CASSELDGGNQPQHF	TGTGCCAGCAGTGAACTGGACGGGGGCAATCAGCCCCAGCATTTT
TRBV10-1	TRBJ1-1	-	CASSPTGMNTEAFF	TGCGCCAGCAGCCCCACAGGGATGAACACTGAAGCTTTCTTT
TRBV27	TRBJ1-4	TRBD1	CASSPIGDSPNEKLFF	TGTGCCAGCAGTCCCATAGGGGACAGCCCGAATGAAAAACTGTTTTTT
TRBV19	TRBJ1-5	-	CASSTDRINQPQHF	TGTGCCAGTAGTACAGACAGAATAAATCAGCCCCAGCATTTT
TRBV9	TRBJ2-5	TRBD1	CASSVDGGTGEAETQYF	TGTGCCAGCAGCGTAGACGGGGGGACAGGGGAAGCGGAGACCCAGTACTTC
TRBV6-1	TRBJ2-7	-	CASRDRSISYEQYF	TGTGCCAGCAGGGACAGATCCATCTCTTACGAGCAGTACTTC
TRBV25-1	TRBJ2-1	TRBD2	CASSDGASGSYEQFF	TGTGCCAGCAGTGATGGGGCTAGCGGGAGCTATGAGCAGTTCTTC
TRBV30	TRBJ1-1	-	CAWTQGADTEAFF	TGTGCCTGGACACAGGGCGCCGACACTGAAGCTTTCTTT
TRBV18	TRBJ1-2	-	CASSPGGENYGYTF	TGTGCCAGCTCACCAGGAGGCGAAAACTATGGCTACACCTTC
TRBV30	TRBJ2-7	TRBD2	CAWSAGVEGEQYF	TGTGCCTGGAGCGCGGGGGTAGAGGGCGAGCAGTACTTC
TRBV27	TRBJ2-3	TRBD2	CATGGVGAADTQYF	TGTGCCACCGGGGGGGTCGGGGCGGCAGATACGCAGTATTTT
TRBV2	TRBJ2-7	-	CASSEGTAFYEQYF	TGTGCCAGCAGTGAAGGGACAGCCTTCTACGAGCAGTACTTC
TRBV5-1	TRBJ1-1	TRBD1	CASSLTGTGTTEAFF	TGCGCCAGCAGCTTAACCGGGACAGGGACCACTGAAGCTTTCTTT
TRBV15	TRBJ2-7	-	CATSGQSYKQYF	TGTGCCACCAGCGGACAGTCCTACAAGCAGTACTTC
TRBV19	TRBJ2-3	TRBD2	CASSRPKSGTRSDAQYF	TGTGCCAGTAGTAGGCCCAAGTCGGGGACTAGAAGTGATGCGCAGTATTTT
TRBV11-2	TRBJ2-4	TRBD2	CASSSAGGVQYF	TGTGCCAGCAGCTCGGCGGGGGGGGTTCAGTACTTC
TRBV10-3	TRBJ2-7	-	CAISPGLGGPSEQYF	TGTGCCATCAGCCCCGGCTTAGGGGGACCCAGCGAGCAGTACTTC
TRBV9	TRBJ2-3	-	CASSLGGLAEDTQYF	TGTGCCAGCAGCCTGGGGGGGCTAGCGGAAGATACGCAGTATTTT
TRBV28	TRBJ1-5	TRBD1	CASRRQGWELENQPQHF	TGTGCCAGCAGACGACAGGGGTGGGAGCTCGAAAATCAGCCCCAGCATTTT
TRBV27	TRBJ1-2	TRBD1	CASSLPGQGLGGYTF	TGTGCCAGCAGTTTACCGGGACAGGGGTTAGGGGGCTACACCTTC
TRBV7-2	TRBJ2-1	TRBD2	CASSLGVAGESVF	TGTGCCAGCAGCTTAGGGGTAGCGGGGGAGTCGGTCTTC
TRBV19	TRBJ2-1	TRBD2	CASRGDSGTSGGWSYNEQFF	TGTGCCAGTAGAGGAGATTCAGGGACTAGCGGGGGGTGGTCCTACAATGAGCAGTTCTTC
TRBV7-8	TRBJ2-2	TRBD2	CASSRTGTSGSTGELFF	TGTGCCAGCAGCCGAACCGGGACTAGCGGGAGTACCGGGGAGCTGTTTTTT
TRBV7-2	TRBJ2-3	TRBD2	CASRPGGDTQYF	TGTGCCAGCAGACCCGGGGGGGATACGCAGTATTTT
TRBV7-6	TRBJ1-1	TRBD1	CASSLGAGGRMNTEAFF	TGTGCCAGCAGCTTAGGGGCAGGGGGACGAATGAACACTGAAGCTTTCTTT
TRBV11-2	TRBJ2-5	-	CASSSGLGWSTQYF	TGTGCCAGCAGCTCTGGACTGGGCTGGTCGACCCAGTACTTC
TRBV11-2	TRBJ2-3	-	CASSPPRFPTDTQYF	TGTGCCAGCAGCCCTCCGAGGTTCCCCACAGATACGCAGTATTTT
TRBV5-7	TRBJ2-3	-	CASSLGAGNTDTQYF	TGTGCCAGCAGTCTGGGTGCAGGAAACACAGATACGCAGTATTTT
TRBV5-1	TRBJ2-7	TRBD2	CASSLETSPSYEQYF	TGCGCCAGCAGCTTGGAGACTAGCCCTTCCTACGAGCAGTACTTC
TRBV30	TRBJ2-2	TRBD2	CAWSVNSGGSGELFF	TGTGCCTGGAGTGTAAATAGCGGGGGTTCCGGGGAGCTGTTTTTT
TRBV28	TRBJ2-5	TRBD1	CASSPTGLETQYF	TGTGCCAGCAGTCCGACAGGGTTGGAGACCCAGTACTTC
TRBV6-1	TRBJ1-4	TRBD1	CASNPLRGTNEKLFF	TGTGCCAGCAATCCTCTCAGGGGGACGAATGAAAAACTGTTTTTT
TRBV28	TRBJ1-2	TRBD1	CASREQTGGQNGYTF	TGTGCCAGCAGGGAACAGACAGGGGGGCAGAATGGCTACACCTTC
TRBV6-1	TRBJ2-4	-	CASSGTLIAPTKNIQYF	TGTGCCAGCAGTGGGACCCTCATAGCGCCGACTAAAAACATTCAGTACTTC
TRBV6-6	TRBJ1-5	-	CASSWAENQPQHF	TGTGCCAGCAGTTGGGCAGAAAATCAGCCCCAGCATTTT
TRBV28	TRBJ2-7	TRBD1	CASSKGQNPYEQYF	TGTGCCAGCAGTAAGGGACAGAATCCTTACGAGCAGTACTTC
TRBV5-8	TRBJ2-7	TRBD1	CASRRWADRAYEQYF	TGTGCCAGCAGGCGGTGGGCGGACAGGGCCTACGAGCAGTACTTC
TRBV14	TRBJ2-1	TRBD2	CASSQGAAGVRDREQFF	TGTGCCAGCAGCCAAGGCGCGGCGGGAGTACGTGACCGTGAGCAGTTCTTC
TRBV6-5	TRBJ2-3	-	CASLQGITQYF	TGTGCCAGCCTTCAGGGTATTACGCAGTATTTT
TRBV7-6	TRBJ2-1	TRBD2	CASSLGNQREWGEQFF	TGTGCCAGCAGCTTAGGGAACCAGCGGGAGTGGGGGGAGCAGTTCTTC